The present T cell receptor beta chain was sequenced within a study of blood T cells in healthy people across ages (dated by TCRdb to the mid-2010s). Broadly, across the study: In model experiments, template switching captured roughly one uniquely barcoded TCR beta cDNA molecule for every two T cells. To avoid experimental bias, donors of different ages were randomly spread across the sequencing lanes. Donors were grouped into four age groups: young (average about 15 years), middle-aged (about 40), aged (around 56) and long-lived (roughly 80). The study analyzed two additional independent replicas of 1 million unique cDNA reads from the same blood draw for two donors, one aged 18 to 30 and one aged 80 or older. To track age-related changes in TCR beta repertoire diversity, the study relied on deep sequencing normalized with unique cDNA molecular identifiers. What the authors observed across the whole study: Because profiling used bulk unsorted PBMCs, naive and antigen-experienced compartments could not be compared conclusively. Observed TCR beta diversity per million T cells fell roughly linearly with age, and a significant reduction was already apparent by age roughly 41. Compared with the aged group, the long-lived group had more naive CD4+ T cells, fewer expanded clones and increased TCR diversity, suggesting age selection. A strong correlation was found between observed TCR beta diversity and the percentage of naive T cells measured by flow cytometry. The CMV infection status of donors was not known, potentially confounding age-related changes in expanded clonotypes. Total diversity estimates from one million sequenced T cells were considered lower bounds and underestimates.

The CDR3 covers 18 residues, taking in both the cysteine and the phenylalanine. Here the CDR3 DNA is all that survives: 54 bases in frame from base 1. In the germline V gene (reference sequence), CDR1 corresponds to DFQATT and CDR2 to SNEGSKA. Deletion took 3 bases off V and 6 bases off J, with a span of 24 bases between the germline ends. Libraries were built with 5' RACE. These reads were obtained on an Illumina HiSeq 2500. A second 7 to 11 cycle PCR used a sample-barcoded 5' primer and a J-beta primer mix. A template-switch 5' adaptor carrying 12 random nucleotides introduced a unique molecular identifier onto each TCR beta cDNA molecule. Each sample yielded at least 2.5 million CDR3-containing paired-end reads. First-strand cDNA synthesis was performed from all RNA using the Mint cDNA synthesis kit, with priming by a TRBC-specific oligonucleotide. All cDNA was treated with uracil-DNA glycosylase and then went through a first 18-cycle PCR with the universal primers M1SS and BC2_uni_R. The published analysis was carried out like this. Normalization of each sample was performed by random selection of 1 million high-quality reads, each carrying a distinct molecular identifier. Instead of being binned into consensus sequences, reads that shared molecular identifiers were thrown out. MiTCR, set to a Q25 quality threshold and the strictest error-elimination algorithm, was used for CDR3 identification, clonotype clustering and error correction. A nonparametric unseen species model with Euler transformation was used to estimate lower-bound total TCR beta diversity. The public reads were quality trimmed at Q25 with fastp and then assembled into clones with MiXCR by TCRdb, keeping productive beta chains. Merged by CDR3 protein, the rows form single entries marked with the most common genes and DNA. What appears here as the V and J calls and clone size reflects TCRdb's work, not the paper's. The sample includes under 2 million distinct CDR3 sequences, with about 35% observed a single time. Of the sample, around 11% falls within the top ten clones.

Concerning this clonotype: The target of this receptor is not known. The input lacks base qualities; no much larger clone sits a single base away.

Systemically healthy Caucasian individuals from Russia, about 38 in total and aged about 6 to 100 years, were included as donors. Around 10 milliliters of peripheral blood were collected from each donor into EDTA-treated Vacutainer tubes. Ficoll-Paque density-gradient centrifugation was used to isolate PBMCs, with at least 6.5 million obtained per sample. Total RNA, at least 6 micrograms per sample, was extracted from PBMCs with Trizol reagent. For every donor, an aliquot of PBMCs went through flow cytometry to measure the percentages of naive CD45RAhigh/CD27high T cells. The source material was blood. The chain employs TRBV20-1 and TRBJ1-6; D gene: possibly TRBD1, on 5 matching bases. The clonotype comes from a woman in her 30s in good health. DNA sequence: TGCAGTGCTAGCAGCCAGGGCCAGGGATTTGGAATTAATTCACCCCTCCACTTT. This sequence encodes CSASSQGQGFGINSPLHF.